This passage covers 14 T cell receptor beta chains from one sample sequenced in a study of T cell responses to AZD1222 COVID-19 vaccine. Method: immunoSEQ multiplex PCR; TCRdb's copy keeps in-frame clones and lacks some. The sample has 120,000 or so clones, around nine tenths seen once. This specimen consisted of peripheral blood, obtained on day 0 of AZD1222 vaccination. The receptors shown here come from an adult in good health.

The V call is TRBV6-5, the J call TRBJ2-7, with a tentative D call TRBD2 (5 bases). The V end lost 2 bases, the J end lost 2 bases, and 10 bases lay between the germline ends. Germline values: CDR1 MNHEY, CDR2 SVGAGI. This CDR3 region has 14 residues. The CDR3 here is CASSYGSSPYEQYF. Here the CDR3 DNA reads TGTGCCAGCAGTTACGGGAGTTCTCCCTACGAGCAGTACTTC.

CDR3 region: CASSPNPNSNNEKLFF. The CDR3 bases are TGTGCCAGCAGCCCTAACCCGAACAGTAATAATGAAAAACTGTTTTTT. V usage is TRBV4-2 and J usage is TRBJ1-4, with D uncertain. V was shortened by 4 bases and J by 4 bases, with 16 bases between the two germline ends. Looked up from germline, CDR1 is LGHNA and CDR2 is YNFKEQ. The CDR3 has 16 amino acids.

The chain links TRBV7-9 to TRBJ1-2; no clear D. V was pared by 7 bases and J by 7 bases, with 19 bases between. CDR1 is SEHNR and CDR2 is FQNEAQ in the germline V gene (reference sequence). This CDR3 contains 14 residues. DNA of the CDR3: TGTGCCAGCACCATGATATTACAAGGCCTTGGCTACACCTTC. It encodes CASTMILQGLGYTF.

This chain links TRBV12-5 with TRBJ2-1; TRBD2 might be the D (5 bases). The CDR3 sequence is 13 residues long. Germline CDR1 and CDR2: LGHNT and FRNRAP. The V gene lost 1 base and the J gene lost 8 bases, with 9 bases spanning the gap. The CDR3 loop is CASGLAPRDEQFF. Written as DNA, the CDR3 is TGTGCTAGTGGTTTGGCCCCGAGGGATGAGCAGTTCTTC.

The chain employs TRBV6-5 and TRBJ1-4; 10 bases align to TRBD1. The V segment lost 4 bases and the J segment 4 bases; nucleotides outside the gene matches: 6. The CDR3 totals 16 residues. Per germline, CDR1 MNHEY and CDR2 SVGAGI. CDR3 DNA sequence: TGTGCCAGCAGTTCCCCCCGGACAGGGGGTAATGAAAAACTGTTTTTT. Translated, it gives CASSSPRTGGNEKLFF.

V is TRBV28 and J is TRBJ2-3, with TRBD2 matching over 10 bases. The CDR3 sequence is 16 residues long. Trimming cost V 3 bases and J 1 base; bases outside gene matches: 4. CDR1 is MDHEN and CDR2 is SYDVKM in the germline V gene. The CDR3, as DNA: TGTGCCAGCAGTTTTATTCTAGCGGGGGGCACAGATACGCAGTATTTT. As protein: CASSFILAGGTDTQYF.

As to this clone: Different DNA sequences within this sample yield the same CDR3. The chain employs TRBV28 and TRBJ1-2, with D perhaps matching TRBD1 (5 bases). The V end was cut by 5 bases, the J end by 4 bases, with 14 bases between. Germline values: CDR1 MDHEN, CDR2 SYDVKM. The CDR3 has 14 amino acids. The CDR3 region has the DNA TGTGCCAGCAGTCCCTCGGGGGGTGGCTATGGCTACACCTTC. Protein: CASSPSGGGYGYTF.

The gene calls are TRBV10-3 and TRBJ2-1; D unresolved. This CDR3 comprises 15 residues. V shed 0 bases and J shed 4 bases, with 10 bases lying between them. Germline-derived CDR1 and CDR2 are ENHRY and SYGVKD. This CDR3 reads CAISESQDRYNEQFF. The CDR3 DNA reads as TGTGCCATCAGTGAGTCCCAGGACCGGTACAATGAGCAGTTCTTC.

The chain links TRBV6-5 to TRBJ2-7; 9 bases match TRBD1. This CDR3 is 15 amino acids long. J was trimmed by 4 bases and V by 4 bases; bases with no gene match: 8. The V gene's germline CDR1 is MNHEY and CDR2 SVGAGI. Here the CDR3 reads CASSSPGQGSYEQYF. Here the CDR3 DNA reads TGTGCCAGCAGTTCTCCGGGACAGGGTAGTTACGAGCAGTACTTC.

The CDR3 is CASSRGREEGYEQFF. CDR3 DNA: TGCGCCAGCAGCCGGGGCCGGGAGGAGGGATATGAGCAGTTCTTC. The genes are TRBV4-1 and TRBJ2-1, with 7 positions matching TRBD2. Germline loops: CDR1 MGHRA, CDR2 YSYEKL. Trimming at V came to 4 bases and at J to 8 bases, leaving 11 bases not matched to a gene. The CDR3 is made up of 15 amino acids.

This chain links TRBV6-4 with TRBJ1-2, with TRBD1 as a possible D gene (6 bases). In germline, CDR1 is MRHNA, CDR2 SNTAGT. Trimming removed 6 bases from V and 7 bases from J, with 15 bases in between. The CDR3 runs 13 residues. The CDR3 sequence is CASRSSGAGGYTF. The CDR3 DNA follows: TGTGCCAGCAGATCATCAGGGGCTGGTGGCTACACCTTC.

The CDR3 here is CASSLTVGQPQHF. The DNA of the CDR3 is TGTGCCAGCAGCTTGACAGTAGGGCAGCCCCAGCATTTT. The chain is built from TRBV7-9 and TRBJ1-5, with D maybe TRBD1 (5 bases). Germline V gene data show CDR1 as SEHNR and CDR2 as FQNEAQ (reference sequence). The CDR3 runs 13 residues. The ends were cut back, 3 bases at V and 7 bases at J, with 10 bases in the middle. Full variable domain (rest looked up from reference TRBV7-9 and TRBJ1-5): DTGVSQNPRHKITKRGQNVTFRCDPISEHNRLYWYRQTLGQGPEFLTYFQNEAQLEKSRLLSDRFSAERPKGSFSTLEIQRTEQGDSAMYLCASSLTVGQPQHFGDGTRLSIL.

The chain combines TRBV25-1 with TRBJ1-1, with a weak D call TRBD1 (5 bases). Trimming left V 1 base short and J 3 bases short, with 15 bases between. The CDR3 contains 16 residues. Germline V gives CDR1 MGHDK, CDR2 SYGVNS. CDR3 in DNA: TGTGCCAGCAGTGAATTCTCTCGGGTGGGGGACACTGAAGCTTTCTTT. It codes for CASSEFSRVGDTEAFF.

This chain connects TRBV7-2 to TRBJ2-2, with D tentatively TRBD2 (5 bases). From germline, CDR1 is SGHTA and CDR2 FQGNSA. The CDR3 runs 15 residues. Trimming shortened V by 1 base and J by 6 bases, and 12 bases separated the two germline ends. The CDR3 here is CASSLGRLESGELFF. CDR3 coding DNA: TGTGCCAGCAGCTTAGGGAGGTTGGAATCCGGGGAGCTGTTTTTT.